The 8 T cell receptor beta chains presented below share a single source sample, sequenced in a study of cytomegalovirus exposure and HLA in healthy donors. Only in-frame clones appear in the TCRdb table, and some are missing; sequencing was by immunoSEQ multiplex PCR. The data hold under 200,000 clones, with 91% observed a single time. The specimen was PBMCs. The receptors derive from a young woman in good health and CMV-seropositive.

This rearrangement joins TRBV5-6 to TRBJ2-5; weak D call: TRBD2 (6 bases). The germline V gene encodes CDR1 SGHDT and CDR2 YYEEEE. The CDR3 is 17 residues long. Trimming removed 0 bases at V and 7 bases at J, with 22 bases between. The CDR3 DNA is TGTGCCAGCAGCTTGGCCGCGAAGGACTATTCAGAGGGGACCCAGTACTTC. Its translation: CASSLAAKDYSEGTQYF.

This chain connects TRBV6-5 to TRBJ1-1, with TRBD1 matching 9 bases. The CDR3 runs 13 residues. J lost 5 bases, V lost 2 bases, and 0 bases had no gene match. CDR1 MNHEY and CDR2 SVGAGI come from the germline V gene. As DNA, the CDR3 is TGTGCCAGCAGTTACGACAGGGGGACTGAAGCTTTCTTT. It is translated as CASSYDRGTEAFF.

In DNA, the CDR3 is TGTGCCAGCAGCCCGAGGGCTAGCGGGAGGGCCAAAAACATTCAGTACTTC. The encoded protein is CASSPRASGRAKNIQYF. The chain has TRBV7-2 and TRBJ2-4; 11 bases fit TRBD2. The CDR3 consists of 17 residues. Trimming cost V 5 bases and J 1 base; bases outside gene matches: 7. The germline V gene encodes CDR1 SGHTA and CDR2 FQGNSA.

CDR3 loop: CAWSVLYRESYGYTF. In DNA, the CDR3 is TGTGCCTGGAGTGTACTTTACAGGGAGTCCTATGGCTACACCTTC. The chain combines TRBV30 with TRBJ1-2; D may be TRBD1 (6 bases). The CDR3 consists of 15 residues. In germline, CDR1 is GTSNPN, CDR2 SVGIG (reference sequence). Trimming left V 0 bases short and J 4 bases short, with 15 bases between.

The chain joins TRBV2 to TRBJ1-2; TRBD1 agrees at 9 bases. Germline V gene lookup returns CDR1 SNHLY and CDR2 FYNNEI. This CDR3 is 16 amino acids long. Germline trimming cut 5 bases from V and 2 bases from J; bases unmatched to any gene: 9. The CDR3 loop is CASSRDRALPNYGYTF. CDR3 bases: TGTGCCAGCAGTAGGGACAGGGCCCTCCCGAACTATGGCTACACCTTC.

The CDR3 here is CASSLLSGEQFF. The CDR3 DNA is TGTGCCAGCAGCCTCCTAAGCGGTGAGCAGTTCTTC. V gene TRBV7-3 combines with J gene TRBJ2-1; perhaps TRBD2 as D (5 bases). Germline assignment: CDR1 SGHTA and CDR2 FQGTGA. V shed 5 bases and J shed 9 bases, with 11 bases lying between them. The CDR3 length is 12 residues.

The chain recombines TRBV25-1 with TRBJ1-1; D remains ambiguous. The CDR3 contains 13 residues. Germline CDR1 is MGHDK and CDR2 is SYGVNS. V was clipped by 3 bases and J by 1 base, with 6 bases between them. The CDR3 sequence: CASSDPENTEAFF. The DNA for the CDR3 is TGTGCCAGCAGTGACCCAGAGAACACTGAAGCTTTCTTT.

The rearrangement links TRBV25-1 to TRBJ2-7, with 9 positions matching TRBD1. CDR3 length: 14 residues. The ends lost 6 bases at V and 5 bases at J; junction bases unmatched: 8. The germline V gene has CDR1 MGHDK and CDR2 SYGVNS. Here the CDR3 reads CASSRGDRVHEQYF. Here the CDR3 DNA reads TGTGCCAGCAGCCGGGGGGACAGGGTCCACGAGCAGTACTTC.